These T cell receptor beta chains were read from a single sample in a study of T cell responses to AZD1222 COVID-19 vaccine. Sequencing used immunoSEQ multiplex PCR; TCRdb keeps in-frame clones, though not all of them. The table lists some 110,000 clones, around 89% of them singletons. This specimen consisted of peripheral blood, obtained 28 days after the second AZD1222 dose. These receptor sequences come from an adult who received the AZD1222 COVID-19 vaccine. CDR3s include the opening cysteine and the closing phenylalanine or tryptophan. The D gene is left open where the match is weak. Some rows have no size entry. The others give once, few or many, or a class for an expanded clone.

V gene	CDR3 length	D gene	clone size	J gene	CDR3 DNA	CDR3 protein
TRBV7-9	13	TRBD2	.	TRBJ2-7	TGTGCCAGCATCGTAAGCGGGAGGGGCGAGCAGTACTTC	CASIVSGRGEQYF
TRBV19	14	TRBD1	.	TRBJ1-6	TGTGCCAGTAGTATCGGGACAGATAATTCACCCCTCCACTTT	CASSIGTDNSPLHF
TRBV11-1	11	.	.	TRBJ2-7	TGTGCCAGCAGCCGCGGCTACGAGCAGTACTTC	CASSRGYEQYF
TRBV27	14	.	.	TRBJ2-1	TGTGCCAGCAGTTTATCGAGCATTTACAATGAGCAGTTCTTC	CASSLSSIYNEQFF
TRBV19	18	.	.	TRBJ1-6	TGTGCCAGTAGTATATCCGGGCCCGGCAGCTCCTATAATTCACCCCTCCACTTT	CASSISGPGSSYNSPLHF
TRBV5-1	15	TRBD1	.	TRBJ2-5	TGCGCCAGCAGCTTGGCCGGGACAGACGAAGAGACCCAGTACTTC	CASSLAGTDEETQYF
TRBV11-3	14	.	.	TRBJ2-7	TGTGCCAGCAGCTTAGTAGCGATCGACTACGAGCAGTACTTC	CASSLVAIDYEQYF
TRBV19	12	TRBD1	.	TRBJ1-2	TGTGCCAGTAGTAACAGGGGATATGGCTACACCTTC	CASSNRGYGYTF
TRBV7-9	13	.	once	TRBJ1-4	TGTGCCAGCAGGAGCCCCTCGACTGAAAAACTGTTTTTT	CASRSPSTEKLFF
TRBV7-2	14	TRBD1	.	TRBJ2-5	TGTGCCAGCAGCTTCGCTGACAGGGGGGGGACCCAGTACTTC	CASSFADRGGTQYF